A selection of T cell receptor beta chains follows, all from one sample in a study of cytomegalovirus exposure and HLA in healthy donors. Assay used: immunoSEQ multiplex PCR; TCRdb lists only in-frame clones, some missing. Counted here are tens of thousands of clones, about 71% occurring once; the ten biggest clones make up around 10%. Sequencing was done on a sample of PBMCs. The receptors come from a woman aged 45-65 years in good health and CMV-seropositive. Both conserved end residues are part of each CDR3. D genes are given only for firm matches. Some rows have no size entry. The others give once, few or many, or a class for an expanded clone.

d_call j_call cdr3_length clone_size v_call cdr3_nt cdr3_aa
TRBD1 TRBJ1-1 15 - TRBV7-9 TGTGCCAGCAGCTCCCGACAGGGGCAGAACACTGAAGCTTTCTTT CASSSRQGQNTEAFF
- TRBJ1-5 14 - TRBV19 TGTGCCAGTAGTATAGACGGTTTCAATCAGCCCCAGCATTTT CASSIDGFNQPQHF
- TRBJ1-1 12 - TRBV6-6 TGTGCCAGCAGTTATGCGGAGACTGAAGCTTTCTTT CASSYAETEAFF
TRBD1 TRBJ2-1 14 - TRBV10-3 TGTGCCATCAGTGATGGACAGGGGCACAATGAGCAGTTCTTC CAISDGQGHNEQFF
- TRBJ2-5 15 - TRBV2 TGTGCCAGCCGACCGGGACTCGGCGCGGGAGAGACCCAGTACTTC CASRPGLGAGETQYF
- TRBJ1-3 13 - TRBV9 TGTGCCAGCAGCGGCGTCTCTGGAAACACCATATATTTT CASSGVSGNTIYF
TRBD1 TRBJ1-1 14 - TRBV30 TGTGCCTGGGATACGGGACAGGGGGAGACTGAAGCTTTCTTT CAWDTGQGETEAFF
TRBD1 TRBJ2-7 15 - TRBV7-9 TGTGCCAGCAGCAACACTGGACAGGGCGGCTACGAGCAGTACTTC CASSNTGQGGYEQYF
TRBD1 TRBJ1-2 15 - TRBV28 TGTGCCAGCCGGTCTCCAACCGGGACAGGGGTCGGCTACACCTTC CASRSPTGTGVGYTF
- TRBJ2-7 14 - TRBV28 TGTGCCAGCAGTTTTTCCCGGGGATCCTACGAGCAGTACTTC CASSFSRGSYEQYF
- TRBJ2-1 13 - TRBV19 TGTGCCAGTAGTATAGCCCTCCTGGAGGAGCAGTTCTTC CASSIALLEEQFF
- TRBJ1-3 15 - TRBV5-4 TGTGCCAGCAGCCCTGACACTTTCTCTGGAAACACCATATATTTT CASSPDTFSGNTIYF
- TRBJ2-5 18 - TRBV21-1 TGTGCCAGCCCGCTTGACTGGGCTAGCGGGAGAGATGGGGGGACCCAGTACTTC CASPLDWASGRDGGTQYF
TRBD1 TRBJ1-1 16 few TRBV27 TGTGCCAGCAGTTCTATACCGGGACAGGTCCGGACTGAAGCTTTCTTT CASSSIPGQVRTEAFF
TRBD1 TRBJ1-5 15 - TRBV29-1 TGCAGCGTGGGACAGGGCGGTCTAGGCAATCAGCCCCAGCATTTT CSVGQGGLGNQPQHF
- TRBJ2-3 14 - TRBV29-1 TGCAGCGGTAGTACAGGGTTTAGCACAGATACGCAGTATTTT CSGSTGFSTDTQYF
TRBD2 TRBJ2-5 17 - TRBV2 TGTGCCAGCAGTGAATCTAGCGGGGGGCCTGTCCAAGAGACCCAGTACTTC CASSESSGGPVQETQYF
- TRBJ2-5 12 - TRBV29-1 TGCAGCTCCAGCCAGGGTGGAGAGACCCAGTACTTC CSSSQGGETQYF
- TRBJ2-5 18 - TRBV5-1 TGCGCCAGCCAACCTCAGATCTACGCGGGGAAGTACCAAGAGACCCAGTACTTC CASQPQIYAGKYQETQYF
- TRBJ2-7 14 - TRBV7-9 TGTGCCAGCAGCACGACCCAGGGGTCCTACGAGCAGTACTTC CASSTTQGSYEQYF
TRBD1 TRBJ1-1 15 - TRBV6-1 TGTGCCAGCAAGACGATGACAGGGATCAACACTGAAGCTTTCTTT CASKTMTGINTEAFF
TRBD1 TRBJ2-1 14 - TRBV30 TGTGCCTGGAGTTTCGGGACAGGGCTAAATGAGCAGTTCTTC CAWSFGTGLNEQFF
TRBD1 TRBJ2-7 16 many TRBV5-8 TGTGCCAGCAGCTTAATCCCGGGACAGGGTTCTACGAAGCAGTACTTC CASSLIPGQGSTKQYF
- TRBJ2-7 13 - TRBV18 TGTGCCAGCTCACCAAACAGGGTTTACGAGCAGTACTTC CASSPNRVYEQYF